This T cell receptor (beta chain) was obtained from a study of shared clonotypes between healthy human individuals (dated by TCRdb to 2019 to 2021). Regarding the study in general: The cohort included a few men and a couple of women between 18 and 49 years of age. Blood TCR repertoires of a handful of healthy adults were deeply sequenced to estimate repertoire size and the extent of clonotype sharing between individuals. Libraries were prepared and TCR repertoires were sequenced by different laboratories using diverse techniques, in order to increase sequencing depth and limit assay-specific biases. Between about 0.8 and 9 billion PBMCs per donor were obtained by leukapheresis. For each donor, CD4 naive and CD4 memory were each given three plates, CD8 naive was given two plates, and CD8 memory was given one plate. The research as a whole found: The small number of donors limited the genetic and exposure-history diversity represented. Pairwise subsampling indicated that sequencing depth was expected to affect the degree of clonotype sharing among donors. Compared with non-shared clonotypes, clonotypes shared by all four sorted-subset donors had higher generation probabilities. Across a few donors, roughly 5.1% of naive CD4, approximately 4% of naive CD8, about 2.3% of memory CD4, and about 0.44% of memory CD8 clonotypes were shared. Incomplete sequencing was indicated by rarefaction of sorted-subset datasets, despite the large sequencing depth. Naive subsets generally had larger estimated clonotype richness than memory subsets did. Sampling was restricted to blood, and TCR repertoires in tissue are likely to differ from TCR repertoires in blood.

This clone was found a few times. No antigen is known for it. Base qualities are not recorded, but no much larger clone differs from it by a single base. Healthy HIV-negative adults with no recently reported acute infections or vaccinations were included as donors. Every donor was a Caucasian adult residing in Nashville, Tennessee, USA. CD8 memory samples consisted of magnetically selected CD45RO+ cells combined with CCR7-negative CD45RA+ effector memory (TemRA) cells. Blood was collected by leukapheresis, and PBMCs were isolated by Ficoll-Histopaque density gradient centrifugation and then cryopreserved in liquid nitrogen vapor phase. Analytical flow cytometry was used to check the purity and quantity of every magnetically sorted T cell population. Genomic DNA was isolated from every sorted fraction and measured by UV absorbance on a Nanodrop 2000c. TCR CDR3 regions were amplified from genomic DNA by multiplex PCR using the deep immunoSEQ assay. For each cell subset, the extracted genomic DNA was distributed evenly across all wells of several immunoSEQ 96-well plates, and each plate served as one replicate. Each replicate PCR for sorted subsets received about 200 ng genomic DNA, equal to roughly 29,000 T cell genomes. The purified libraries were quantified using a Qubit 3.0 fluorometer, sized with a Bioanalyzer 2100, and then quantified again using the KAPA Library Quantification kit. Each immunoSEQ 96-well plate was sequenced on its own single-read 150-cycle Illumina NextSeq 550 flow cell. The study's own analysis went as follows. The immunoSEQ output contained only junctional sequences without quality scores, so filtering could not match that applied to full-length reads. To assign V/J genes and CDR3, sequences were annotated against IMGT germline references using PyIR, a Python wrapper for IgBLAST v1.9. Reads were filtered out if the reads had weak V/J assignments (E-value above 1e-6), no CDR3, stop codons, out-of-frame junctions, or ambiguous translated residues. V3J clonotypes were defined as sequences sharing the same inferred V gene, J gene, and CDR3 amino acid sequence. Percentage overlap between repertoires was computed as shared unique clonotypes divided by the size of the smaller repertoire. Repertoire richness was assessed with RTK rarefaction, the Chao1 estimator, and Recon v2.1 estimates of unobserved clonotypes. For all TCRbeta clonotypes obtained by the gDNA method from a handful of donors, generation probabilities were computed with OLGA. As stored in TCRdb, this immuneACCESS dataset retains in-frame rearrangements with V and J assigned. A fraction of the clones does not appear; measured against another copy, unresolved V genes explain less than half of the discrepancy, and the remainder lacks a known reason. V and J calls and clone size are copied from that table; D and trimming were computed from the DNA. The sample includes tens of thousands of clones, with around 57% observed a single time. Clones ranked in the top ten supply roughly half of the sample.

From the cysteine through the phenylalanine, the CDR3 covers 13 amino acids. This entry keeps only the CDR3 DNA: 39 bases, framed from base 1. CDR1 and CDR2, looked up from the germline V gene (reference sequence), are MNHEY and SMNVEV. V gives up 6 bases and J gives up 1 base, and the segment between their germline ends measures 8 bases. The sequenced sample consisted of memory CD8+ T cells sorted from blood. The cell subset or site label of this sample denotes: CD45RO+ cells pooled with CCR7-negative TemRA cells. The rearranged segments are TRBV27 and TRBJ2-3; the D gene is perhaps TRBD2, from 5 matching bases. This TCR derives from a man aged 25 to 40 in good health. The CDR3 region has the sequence CASRPGGTDTQYF. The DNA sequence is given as TGTGCCAGCAGACCCGGGGGCACAGATACGCAGTATTTT.